This T cell receptor beta chain appears in the sequencing data of a study of T cell responses to AZD1222 COVID-19 vaccine. Findings and limits, study-wide: As reported, nearly half of all spike-specific TCRs target variant regions that are unmutated. The repertoires were collected only after the peak T cell response.

This clone was seen more than once but under ten times. Antigen: not known. The CDR3 sequence is 14 residues long. Germline loops: CDR1 LNHDA, CDR2 SQIVND (reference sequence). V was shortened by 10 bases and J by 2 bases, with 18 bases between the two germline ends. Only in-frame clones appear in the TCRdb table, and some are missing; sequencing was by immunoSEQ multiplex PCR. This sample carries 150,000 to 200,000 clones, about 90% of them seen once, and the ten largest clones take about 2.1%. The V call is TRBV19, the J call TRBJ2-7; tentatively, D is TRBD1 or TRBD2 (5 bases each). The sequence was obtained from an adult who received the AZD1222 COVID-19 vaccine. Specimen: peripheral blood, collected 28 days after the second AZD1222 dose. The CDR3 DNA is TGTGCCATCCCAAATGGGGGTCCGACCTACGAGCAGTACTTC. This gives the protein CAIPNGGPTYEQYF.